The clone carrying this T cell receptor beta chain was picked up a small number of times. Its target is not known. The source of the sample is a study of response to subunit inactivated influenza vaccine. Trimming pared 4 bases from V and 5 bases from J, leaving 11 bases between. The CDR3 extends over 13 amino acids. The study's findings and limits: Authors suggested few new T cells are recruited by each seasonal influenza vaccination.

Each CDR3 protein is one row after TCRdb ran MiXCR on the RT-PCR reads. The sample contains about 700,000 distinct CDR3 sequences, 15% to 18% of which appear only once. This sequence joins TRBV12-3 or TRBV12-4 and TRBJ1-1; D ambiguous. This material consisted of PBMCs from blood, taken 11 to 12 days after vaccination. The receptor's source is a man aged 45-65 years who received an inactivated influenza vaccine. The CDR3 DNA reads TGTGCCAGCAGTTCCTCGACTTGGACTGAAGCTTTCTTT. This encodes CASSSSTWTEAFF.